A single sample gave rise to the 21 T cell receptor beta chains below, sequenced in a study of OX40 agonist ivuxolimab in advanced cancers. Measured with immunoSEQ multiplex PCR; TCRdb has only the in-frame clones, and not every one. There are about 83,000 clones in the sample; around four fifths occur only once, and around 1.5% lies in the top ten. Material: CD4+ or CD8+ T cells sorted from blood, obtained in a trial of the OX40 agonist ivuxolimab. The source is an adult with an advanced solid tumor such as melanoma, head and neck, liver or kidney cancer.

This clone came up once. The chain couples TRBV2 to TRBJ2-7; D might be TRBD2 (6 bases). Germline CDR1 is SNHLY and CDR2 is FYNNEI. V lost 6 bases, J lost 2 bases, and 17 bases lay in between. The length of the CDR3 is 15 residues. The CDR3 DNA reads TGTGCCAGCAGCCGGACTGGGCGGGGCGCCTACGAGCAGTACTTC. Translation gives CASSRTGRGAYEQYF.

The rearrangement links TRBV2 to TRBJ1-2, with D unresolved. The length of the CDR3 is 10 residues. The ends were cut back, 8 bases at V and 4 bases at J, with 5 bases in the middle. Germline assignment: CDR1 SNHLY and CDR2 FYNNEI. The CDR3 DNA is TGTGCCAGCTCTTTCTATGGCTACACCTTC. Amino acids: CASSFYGYTF.

J is TRBJ1-5 and V is TRBV28; no reliable D call. CDR3 length: 16 amino acids. The germline V gene encodes CDR1 MDHEN and CDR2 SYDVKM. V was shortened by 2 bases and J by 1 base, with 12 bases between the two germline ends. This CDR3 reads CASSLAAEVSNQPQHF. The CDR3 coding sequence is TGTGCCAGCAGTTTAGCGGCAGAAGTCAGCAATCAGCCCCAGCATTTT.

The CDR3 DNA reads TGTGCCAGCAGCTTGGGATCAGGGAGGTGGGGCGAGCAGTACTTC. Translated, it gives CASSLGSGRWGEQYF. This sequence joins TRBV5-6 and TRBJ2-7; a weak D match, TRBD2 (6 bases). V was cut by 0 bases and J by 6 bases, with 16 bases left in between. The CDR3 is 15 residues long. Germline CDR1 is SGHDT and CDR2 is YYEEEE.

This chain uses TRBV2 with TRBJ1-1; a weak D match, TRBD1 (5 bases). CDR1 is SNHLY, CDR2 FYNNEI, per germline. This CDR3 has 13 amino acids. The ends were cut back, 6 bases at V and 5 bases at J, with 13 bases in the middle. CDR3 DNA: TGTGCCAGCAGGGACCGGAGGGGTACTGAAGCTTTCTTT. It is translated as CASRDRRGTEAFF.

V and J are TRBV23-1 and TRBJ1-2; the match to TRBD1 covers 11 bases. TRBV23-1 is identified as an open reading frame with a role that is uncertain. The ends lost 4 bases at V and 4 bases at J; junction bases unmatched: 8. The CDR3 is made up of 16 amino acids. CDR3 DNA: TGCGCCAGCAGTCCCACCCCGGGACAGGGGGTCTATGGCTACACCTTC. Its protein is CASSPTPGQGVYGYTF.

As regards this clone: The identical CDR3 is also encoded by other nucleotide sequences in the sample. The chain links TRBV11-2 to TRBJ2-7, with D possibly TRBD1 on 5 matching bases. Trimming took 3 bases from V and 2 from J, leaving 11 bases between them. Germline assignment: CDR1 SGHAT and CDR2 FQNNGV. CDR3 size: 14 residues. The CDR3 reads CASSLAQGPYEQYF. CDR3 coding DNA: TGTGCCAGCAGCTTGGCCCAGGGCCCCTACGAGCAGTACTTC.

The CDR3 spells CASSGQGEETQYF. The CDR3, as DNA: TGTGCCAGCAGTGGACAGGGAGAAGAGACCCAGTACTTC. The genes are TRBV6-1 and TRBJ2-5, with TRBD1 matching 7 bases. J gave up 3 bases and V 4 bases, and 2 bases lay outside the gene matches. Germline assignment: CDR1 MNHNS and CDR2 SASEGT. This CDR3 has 13 residues.

This chain links TRBV4-1 with TRBJ1-3; no definite D call. The V end was cut by 0 bases, the J end by 0 bases, with 6 bases between. Germline V gene sequence: CDR1 MGHRA, CDR2 YSYEKL. The CDR3 covers 15 residues. In nucleotides, the CDR3 is TGCGCCAGCAGCCAAGACAGGAACTCTGGAAACACCATATATTTT. It is translated as CASSQDRNSGNTIYF.

The V and J genes are TRBV30 and TRBJ2-7, with 8 bases aligning to TRBD1. Germline V gives CDR1 GTSNPN, CDR2 SVGIG (reference sequence). V shed 2 bases and J 2 bases; nucleotides not matched to a gene: 5. The CDR3 extends over 14 amino acids. The CDR3 coding sequence is TGTGCCTGGAGTCATGGGACAGGCACCTACGAGCAGTACTTC. This encodes CAWSHGTGTYEQYF.

J is TRBJ1-1 and V is TRBV7-3; D ambiguous. V shed 2 bases and J shed 6 bases, with 10 bases lying between them. Germline values: CDR1 SGHTA, CDR2 FQGTGA. There are 13 residues in the CDR3. CDR3 sequence (DNA): TGTGCCAGCAGCTTAGGTGGGCAGTCTGAAGCTTTCTTT. Its protein product is CASSLGGQSEAFF.

The CDR3 sequence is CASSATGIGTDTQYF. CDR3 nucleotides: TGCGCCAGCAGCGCGACAGGGATTGGCACAGATACGCAGTATTTT. V usage is TRBV5-1 and J usage is TRBJ2-3; 7 bases map to TRBD1. The germline V gene encodes CDR1 SGHRS and CDR2 YFSETQ. V dropped 4 bases and J dropped 1; count of bases not matched to a gene: 6. CDR3 length equals 15 residues. Full variable domain (remainder filled in from reference TRBV5-1 and TRBJ2-3): KAGVTQTPRYLIKTRGQQVTLSCSPISGHRSVSWYQQTPGQGLQFLFEYFSETQRNKGNFPGRFSGRQFSNSRSEMNVSTLELGDSALYLCASSATGIGTDTQYFGPGTRLTVL.

In this sample, this clone turned up a few times. The J gene is TRBJ1-1, the V gene TRBV5-1; D uncertain. Germline V lookup: CDR1 SGHRS, CDR2 YFSETQ. This CDR3 contains 14 residues. Trimming took off 0 bases at V and 5 bases at J, with 11 bases between the two ends. The CDR3 sequence is CASSLEALRTEAFF. The CDR3 DNA is TGCGCCAGCAGCTTGGAAGCTCTCCGGACTGAAGCTTTCTTT.

V gene TRBV5-1 combines with J gene TRBJ1-2; D may be TRBD1 (5 bases). Trimming stripped 0 bases from V and 4 bases from J, with 10 bases between. The CDR3 is made up of 14 amino acids. CDR1 and CDR2 (germline): SGHRS, YFSETQ. For the CDR3, the DNA is TGCGCCAGCAGCTTGGATCAGGGAGCCTATGGCTACACCTTC. Encoded protein: CASSLDQGAYGYTF.

The rearrangement joins TRBV5-6 to TRBJ1-1; D is unresolved. The CDR3 has 11 residues. Germline V lookup: CDR1 SGHDT, CDR2 YYEEEE. V was trimmed by 0 bases and J by 8 bases, leaving 5 bases between them. The DNA for the CDR3 is TGTGCCAGCAGCTTGGACGGAGAAGCTTTCTTT. Amino acid sequence: CASSLDGEAFF.

The sample holds a few counts of this clone. The chain is built from TRBV11-3 and TRBJ2-2; TRBD1 might be the D (6 bases). This CDR3 has 14 amino acids. Trimming left V 4 bases short and J 4 bases short, with 10 bases between. From germline, CDR1 is SGHNT and CDR2 YENEEA. This CDR3 reads CASSYTGSTGELFF. CDR3 nucleotide sequence: TGTGCCAGCAGCTATACAGGGAGCACCGGGGAGCTGTTTTTT.

The chain joins TRBV29-1 to TRBJ1-1; the D is unclear. Trimming removed 8 bases from V and 5 bases from J, with 24 bases in between. Germline CDR1 and CDR2: SQVTM and ANQGSEA. The CDR3 is 15 residues long. The CDR3 loop is CSPESAYFKRTEAFF. CDR3 DNA sequence: TGCAGCCCCGAGAGTGCATACTTTAAACGGACTGAAGCTTTCTTT.

The rearrangement uses TRBV6-1 and TRBJ1-5, with 7 bases matching TRBD1. The CDR3 extends over 14 amino acids. Germline V gene sequence: CDR1 MNHNS, CDR2 SASEGT. V lost 6 bases, J lost 3 bases, and 5 bases stayed unmatched. The CDR3 region is CASSLDRVNQPQHF. The DNA for the CDR3 is TGTGCCAGCAGCCTCGACAGGGTCAATCAGCCCCAGCATTTT.

The chain combines TRBV15 with TRBJ1-5; D is unclear. This CDR3 has 15 residues. V gave up 3 bases and J gave up 0 bases, with 9 bases separating them. Germline V CDR1 and CDR2: LNHNV, YYDKDF (reference sequence). This CDR3 is CATSSGPGSNQPQHF. In DNA form, the CDR3 reads TGTGCCACCAGCAGCGGGCCTGGTAGCAATCAGCCCCAGCATTTT.

There are a few counts of this clone. This chain uses TRBV15 with TRBJ2-2; the D is unclear. This CDR3 spans 14 amino acids. Trimming left V 0 bases short and J 6 bases short, with 8 bases between. Germline values: CDR1 LNHNV, CDR2 YYDKDF (reference sequence). DNA of the CDR3: TGTGCCACCAGCAGAGAAGTTCGGGCCGGGGAGCTGTTTTTT. Translating gives CATSREVRAGELFF.

This chain uses TRBV9 with TRBJ1-1; no clear D. CDR1 and CDR2 from the germline V gene are SGDLS and YYNGEE. The CDR3 has 15 residues. Trimming left V 0 bases short and J 0 bases short, with 9 bases between. The CDR3 loop reads CASSVEGSVNTEAFF. CDR3 DNA sequence: TGTGCCAGCAGCGTAGAGGGTAGTGTGAACACTGAAGCTTTCTTT. Using reference TRBV9 and TRBJ1-1 for the parts outside the CDR3, the full variable domain is DSGVTQTPKHLITATGQRVTLRCSPRSGDLSVYWYQQSLDQGLQFLIQYYNGEERAKGNILERFSAQQFPDLHSELNLSSLELGDSALYFCASSVEGSVNTEAFFGQGTRLTVV.